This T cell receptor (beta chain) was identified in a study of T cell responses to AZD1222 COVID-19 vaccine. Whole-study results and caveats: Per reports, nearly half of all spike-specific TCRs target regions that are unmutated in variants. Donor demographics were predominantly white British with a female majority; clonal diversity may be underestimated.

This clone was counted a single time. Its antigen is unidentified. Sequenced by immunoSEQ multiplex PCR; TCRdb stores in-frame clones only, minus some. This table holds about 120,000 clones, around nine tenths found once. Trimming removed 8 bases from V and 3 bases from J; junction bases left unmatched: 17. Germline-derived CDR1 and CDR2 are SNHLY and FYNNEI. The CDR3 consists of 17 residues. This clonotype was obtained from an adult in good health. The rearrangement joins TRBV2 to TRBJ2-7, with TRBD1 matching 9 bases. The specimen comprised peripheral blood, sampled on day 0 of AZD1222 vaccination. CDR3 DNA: TGTGCCAGCTCCCTGTCTTTTCGGGACAGGGTGGTCTACGAGCAGTACTTC. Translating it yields CASSLSFRDRVVYEQYF. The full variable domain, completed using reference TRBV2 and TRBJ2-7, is EPEVTQTPSHQVTQMGQEVILRCVPISNHLYFYWYRQILGQKVEFLVSFYNNEISEKSEIFDDQFSVERPDGSNFTLKIRSTKLEDSAMYFCASSLSFRDRVVYEQYFGPGTRLTVT.